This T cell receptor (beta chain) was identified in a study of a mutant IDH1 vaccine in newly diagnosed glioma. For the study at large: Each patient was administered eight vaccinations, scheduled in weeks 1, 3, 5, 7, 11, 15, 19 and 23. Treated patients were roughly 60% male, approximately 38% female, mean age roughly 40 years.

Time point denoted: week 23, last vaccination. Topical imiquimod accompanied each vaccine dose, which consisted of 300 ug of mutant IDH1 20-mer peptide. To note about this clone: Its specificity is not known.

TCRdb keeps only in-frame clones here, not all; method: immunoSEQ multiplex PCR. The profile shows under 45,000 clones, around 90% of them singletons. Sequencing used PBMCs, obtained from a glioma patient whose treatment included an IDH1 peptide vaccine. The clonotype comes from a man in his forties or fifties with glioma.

CDR3 nucleotide sequence: TGTGCCAGCAGTTACTCGGGTCTTCCAGTCCGTAACTATGGCTACACCTTC. Translating it yields CASSYSGLPVRNYGYTF. J is TRBJ1-2 and V is TRBV6-7; D not certain. Being an ORF, TRBV6-7 has a function that is uncertain. The V end was cut by 0 bases, the J end by 1 base, with 15 bases between. The CDR3 consists of 17 residues.